This is a list of T cell receptor beta chains from one sample in a study of shared clonotypes between healthy human individuals. Libraries were prepared by immunoSEQ multiplex PCR; TCRdb keeps only in-frame clonotypes and omits some of them. The sample lists about 2.4 million clones, roughly 93% seen once, with 0.35% to 0.45% in the top ten. Material for sequencing was naive CD4+ T cells from PBMCs. These receptors all stem from a man aged 18 to 35 in good health. Some clones in this sample may be carry-over from other donors' samples. CDR3s include the opening cysteine and the closing phenylalanine or tryptophan. A D gene is named only where the DNA matches it firmly. Size is omitted from some rows. Given values are once, few, many or a class for expanded clones.

len: 14
j_gene: TRBJ1-3
d_gene: NA
abundance: NA
v_gene: TRBV5-6
CDR3aa: CASSLRLAGNTIYF
CDR3nt: TGTGCCAGCAGCTTAAGACTAGCTGGAAACACCATATATTTT

len: 12
j_gene: TRBJ2-3
d_gene: NA
abundance: NA
v_gene: TRBV29-1
CDR3aa: CSVDFGTDTQYF
CDR3nt: TGCAGCGTTGATTTCGGGACAGATACGCAGTATTTT

len: 11
j_gene: TRBJ1-1
d_gene: NA
abundance: few
v_gene: TRBV29-1
CDR3aa: CSVGTEDEAFF
CDR3nt: TGCAGCGTCGGGACGGAGGATGAAGCTTTCTTT

len: 15
j_gene: TRBJ2-3
d_gene: NA
abundance: NA
v_gene: TRBV4-2
CDR3aa: CASSQEERGTDTQYF
CDR3nt: TGTGCCAGCAGCCAAGAGGAGAGAGGCACAGATACGCAGTATTTT

len: 12
j_gene: TRBJ2-5
d_gene: NA
abundance: once
v_gene: TRBV5-4
CDR3aa: CASSLVARIQYF
CDR3nt: TGTGCCAGCAGCTTGGTGGCCCGGATCCAGTACTTC

len: 17
j_gene: TRBJ1-2
d_gene: NA
abundance: NA
v_gene: TRBV9
CDR3aa: CASSPRPVGGLSYGYTF
CDR3nt: TGTGCCAGCAGCCCGAGGCCAGTTGGGGGTTTGAGCTATGGCTACACCTTC

len: 14
j_gene: TRBJ1-2
d_gene: NA
abundance: once
v_gene: TRBV28
CDR3aa: CASSLRQPTMGYTF
CDR3nt: TGTGCCAGCAGTTTACGACAGCCGACGATGGGCTACACCTTC

len: 16
j_gene: TRBJ2-2
d_gene: NA
abundance: NA
v_gene: TRBV6-6
CDR3aa: CASSQTRGPNTGELFF
CDR3nt: TGTGCCAGCAGCCAAACTCGGGGCCCGAACACCGGGGAGCTGTTTTTT

len: 12
j_gene: TRBJ1-5
d_gene: TRBD1
abundance: few
v_gene: TRBV28
CDR3aa: CASSDRVQPQHF
CDR3nt: TGTGCCAGCAGTGACAGGGTTCAGCCCCAGCATTTT

len: 15
j_gene: TRBJ2-7
d_gene: NA
abundance: NA
v_gene: TRBV5-1
CDR3aa: CASSSIQAGAYEQYF
CDR3nt: TGCGCCAGCAGCTCGATACAGGCTGGGGCGTACGAGCAGTACTTC

len: 12
j_gene: TRBJ1-1
d_gene: NA
abundance: few
v_gene: TRBV5-6
CDR3aa: CASSSKGGEAFF
CDR3nt: TGTGCCAGCAGCTCAAAGGGAGGGGAAGCTTTCTTT

len: 13
j_gene: TRBJ2-5
d_gene: NA
abundance: NA
v_gene: TRBV7-7
CDR3aa: CASSLGNQETQYF
CDR3nt: TGTGCCAGCAGCTTAGGCAACCAAGAGACCCAGTACTTC

len: 13
j_gene: TRBJ2-1
d_gene: TRBD2
abundance: NA
v_gene: TRBV5-1
CDR3aa: CASSLAGRNEQFF
CDR3nt: TGCGCCAGCAGCTTGGCCGGGAGGAATGAGCAGTTCTTC

len: 16
j_gene: TRBJ1-1
d_gene: NA
abundance: NA
v_gene: TRBV4-2
CDR3aa: CASSQDLLTGNTEAFF
CDR3nt: TGTGCCAGCAGCCAAGATCTCCTGACAGGGAACACTGAAGCTTTCTTT

len: 14
j_gene: TRBJ1-1
d_gene: NA
abundance: NA
v_gene: TRBV5-1
CDR3aa: CASSLQVSDTEAFF
CDR3nt: TGCGCCAGCAGCTTGCAGGTCTCAGACACTGAAGCTTTCTTT

len: 17
j_gene: TRBJ2-2
d_gene: TRBD2
abundance: NA
v_gene: TRBV27
CDR3aa: CASSPPRVAGGSGELFF
CDR3nt: TGTGCCAGCAGTCCTCCTCGGGTAGCGGGAGGGTCTGGGGAGCTGTTTTTT

len: 14
j_gene: TRBJ2-7
d_gene: NA
abundance: NA
v_gene: TRBV29-1
CDR3aa: CSVVGGPGSYEQYF
CDR3nt: TGCAGCGTTGTTGGTGGGCCAGGCAGCTACGAGCAGTACTTC

len: 14
j_gene: TRBJ1-1
d_gene: NA
abundance: NA
v_gene: TRBV6-1
CDR3aa: CASKDRRLNTEAFF
CDR3nt: TGTGCCAGCAAGGACAGAAGGTTGAACACTGAAGCTTTCTTT

len: 13
j_gene: TRBJ1-6
d_gene: NA
abundance: NA
v_gene: TRBV28
CDR3aa: CASSPRPVGALHF
CDR3nt: TGTGCCAGCAGCCCGAGGCCAGTGGGAGCCCTCCACTTT

len: 14
j_gene: TRBJ2-7
d_gene: TRBD1
abundance: NA
v_gene: TRBV25-1
CDR3aa: CASSSGTGSYEQYF
CDR3nt: TGTGCCAGCAGCTCCGGGACAGGGTCGTACGAGCAGTACTTC

len: 19
j_gene: TRBJ2-3
d_gene: TRBD2
abundance: NA
v_gene: TRBV19
CDR3aa: CASSIGTSGRAGSTDTQYF
CDR3nt: TGTGCCAGTAGTATAGGGACTAGCGGGAGGGCCGGGAGCACAGATACGCAGTATTTT

len: 14
j_gene: TRBJ2-7
d_gene: TRBD1
abundance: NA
v_gene: TRBV7-7
CDR3aa: CASSPRTGFYEQYF
CDR3nt: TGTGCCAGCAGCCCCAGGACAGGGTTCTACGAGCAGTACTTC

len: 15
j_gene: TRBJ1-4
d_gene: NA
abundance: NA
v_gene: TRBV27
CDR3aa: CATRGGYATNEKLFF
CDR3nt: TGTGCCACCCGTGGGGGGTATGCAACTAATGAAAAACTGTTTTTT

len: 13
j_gene: TRBJ2-2
d_gene: NA
abundance: once
v_gene: TRBV5-1
CDR3aa: CASSYTGIGELFF
CDR3nt: TGCGCCAGCAGCTATACAGGGATCGGGGAGCTGTTTTTT

len: 14
j_gene: TRBJ2-1
d_gene: TRBD1
abundance: NA
v_gene: TRBV11-1
CDR3aa: CASSFGTEINEQFF
CDR3nt: TGTGCCAGCAGCTTCGGGACAGAAATTAATGAGCAGTTCTTC

len: 15
j_gene: TRBJ1-3
d_gene: NA
abundance: NA
v_gene: TRBV28
CDR3aa: CASGGHVSRHNTIYF
CDR3nt: TGTGCCAGCGGGGGGCATGTATCCCGTCATAACACCATATATTTT

len: 15
j_gene: TRBJ2-7
d_gene: NA
abundance: NA
v_gene: TRBV21-1
CDR3aa: CASSKGPGQGIEQYF
CDR3nt: TGTGCCAGCAGCAAAGGACCGGGACAGGGCATCGAGCAGTACTTC

len: 15
j_gene: TRBJ2-5
d_gene: NA
abundance: NA
v_gene: TRBV5-1
CDR3aa: CASRHYLGGEETQYF
CDR3nt: TGCGCCAGCAGGCATTACCTCGGGGGTGAAGAGACCCAGTACTTC

len: 15
j_gene: TRBJ2-2
d_gene: NA
abundance: NA
v_gene: TRBV19
CDR3aa: CASSIVGSPTGELFF
CDR3nt: TGTGCCAGTAGTATAGTAGGCAGTCCCACCGGGGAGCTGTTTTTT

len: 15
j_gene: TRBJ2-5
d_gene: TRBD1
abundance: NA
v_gene: TRBV25-1
CDR3aa: CASSPDRGRGETQYF
CDR3nt: TGTGCCAGCAGTCCAGACAGGGGGCGAGGAGAGACCCAGTACTTC

len: 11
j_gene: TRBJ2-7
d_gene: NA
abundance: NA
v_gene: TRBV5-1
CDR3aa: CASSAIGEQYF
CDR3nt: TGCGCCAGCAGCGCCATTGGCGAGCAGTACTTC

len: 15
j_gene: TRBJ2-5
d_gene: TRBD2
abundance: NA
v_gene: TRBV7-2
CDR3aa: CASNGLAKGGETQYF
CDR3nt: TGTGCCAGCAACGGACTAGCGAAGGGGGGGGAGACCCAGTACTTC

len: 11
j_gene: TRBJ2-7
d_gene: NA
abundance: NA
v_gene: TRBV20-1
CDR3aa: CSAIILAEQYF
CDR3nt: TGCAGTGCTATTATCCTGGCCGAGCAGTACTTC

len: 15
j_gene: TRBJ2-6
d_gene: NA
abundance: NA
v_gene: TRBV7-2
CDR3aa: CASSLWGAGANVLTF
CDR3nt: TGTGCCAGCAGCTTATGGGGGGCTGGGGCCAACGTCCTGACTTTC

len: 16
j_gene: TRBJ1-2
d_gene: TRBD1
abundance: NA
v_gene: TRBV27
CDR3aa: CASSFGTGGYSYGYTF
CDR3nt: TGTGCCAGCAGTTTTGGGACAGGGGGCTATTCCTATGGCTACACCTTC

len: 14
j_gene: TRBJ2-2
d_gene: NA
abundance: NA
v_gene: TRBV7-9
CDR3aa: CASSPGTFTGELFF
CDR3nt: TGTGCCAGCAGCCCCGGGACGTTTACCGGGGAGCTGTTTTTT

len: 15
j_gene: TRBJ1-4
d_gene: NA
abundance: NA
v_gene: TRBV5-1
CDR3aa: CASSSPQSGDEKLFF
CDR3nt: TGCGCCAGCAGCTCCCCACAGTCCGGTGATGAAAAACTGTTTTTT

len: 13
j_gene: TRBJ2-5
d_gene: NA
abundance: NA
v_gene: TRBV11-3
CDR3aa: CASSRTLQETQYF
CDR3nt: TGTGCCAGCAGTCGGACACTACAAGAGACCCAGTACTTC

len: 15
j_gene: TRBJ1-5
d_gene: NA
abundance: NA
v_gene: TRBV30
CDR3aa: CAWSDPGRGNQPQHF
CDR3nt: TGTGCCTGGAGTGACCCGGGCAGGGGCAATCAGCCCCAGCATTTT

len: 14
j_gene: TRBJ2-1
d_gene: NA
abundance: NA
v_gene: TRBV7-2
CDR3aa: CASSLSGASNEQFF
CDR3nt: TGTGCCAGCAGCTTATCCGGAGCATCCAATGAGCAGTTCTTC

len: 14
j_gene: TRBJ2-7
d_gene: NA
abundance: NA
v_gene: TRBV18
CDR3aa: CASSPGASSYEQYF
CDR3nt: TGTGCCAGCTCACCGGGGGCCTCTTCCTACGAGCAGTACTTC

len: 16
j_gene: TRBJ2-3
d_gene: TRBD2
abundance: NA
v_gene: TRBV28
CDR3aa: CASSWRTSGRPDTQYF
CDR3nt: TGTGCCAGCAGTTGGAGGACTAGCGGGAGACCAGATACGCAGTATTTT

len: 15
j_gene: TRBJ1-5
d_gene: NA
abundance: NA
v_gene: TRBV5-8
CDR3aa: CASSLGEGSNQPQHF
CDR3nt: TGTGCCAGCAGCCTAGGGGAGGGGAGCAATCAGCCCCAGCATTTT